A selection of T cell receptor beta chains follows, all from one sample in a study of blood T cell repertoires in COVID-19. TCRdb keeps only in-frame clones here, not all; method: immunoSEQ multiplex PCR. Of around 200,000 clones listed, 85% to 90% are singletons. Sequencing input: peripheral blood. These receptors all come from a man older than 75 with acute or convalescent COVID-19. CDR3s include the opening cysteine and the closing phenylalanine or tryptophan. The D gene is left open where the match is weak. Where a row states a size, it is once, few, many or the class of an expanded clone; other rows omit it.

TRBJ1-2	14	NA	TRBV19	NA	CASSMTPGVHGYTF	TGTGCCAGTAGTATGACCCCAGGGGTTCATGGCTACACCTTC
TRBJ2-2	17	NA	TRBV5-1	TRBD2	CASSFTAGAPNTGELFF	TGCGCCAGCAGCTTTACAGCGGGAGCCCCGAACACCGGGGAGCTGTTTTTT
TRBJ2-2	13	NA	TRBV12-3/TRBV12-4	NA	CASSFARTGELFF	TGTGCCAGCAGCTTTGCCAGGACCGGGGAGCTGTTTTTT
TRBJ1-1	14	once	TRBV18	NA	CASSPGGQGTEAFF	TGTGCCAGCTCACCGGGGGGGCAGGGAACTGAAGCTTTCTTT
TRBJ1-2	14	NA	TRBV28	NA	CASSLFQQGNGYTF	TGTGCCAGCAGTTTATTTCAACAGGGTAATGGCTACACCTTC
TRBJ2-1	16	NA	TRBV18	NA	CASSLLGAGSYNEQFF	TGTGCCAGCTCTCTTCTCGGGGCGGGGTCCTACAATGAGCAGTTCTTC
TRBJ1-3	14	NA	TRBV5-1	TRBD1	CASSPGQTGNTIYF	TGCGCCAGCAGCCCGGGACAGACTGGAAACACCATATATTTT
TRBJ2-5	17	NA	TRBV7-2	TRBD2	CASRKRLAGGPEETQYF	TGTGCCAGCAGGAAACGACTAGCGGGAGGCCCAGAAGAGACCCAGTACTTC
TRBJ1-1	13	NA	TRBV14	NA	CASRRAGVTEAFF	TGTGCCAGCAGGCGGGCAGGGGTTACTGAAGCTTTCTTT
TRBJ2-2	15	NA	TRBV19	NA	CASSSPGAGTGELFF	TGTGCCAGTAGTTCGCCAGGGGCCGGGACCGGGGAGCTGTTTTTT
TRBJ1-5	15	NA	TRBV6-2/TRBV6-3	TRBD1	CASSSPGTVNQPQHF	TGTGCCAGCAGTTCCCCCGGGACAGTTAATCAGCCCCAGCATTTT
TRBJ2-1	16	NA	TRBV6-2/TRBV6-3	TRBD2	CASSLLAASSYNEQFF	TGTGCCAGCAGTCTACTAGCGGCCAGCTCCTACAATGAGCAGTTCTTC
TRBJ2-5	16	NA	TRBV7-2	NA	CASSPSPAGLQETQYF	TGTGCCAGCAGCCCATCGCCCGCGGGGCTCCAAGAGACCCAGTACTTC
TRBJ1-1	12	NA	TRBV12-3/TRBV12-4	NA	CASSLRGWEAFF	TGTGCCAGCAGTTTAAGGGGGTGGGAGGCTTTCTTT
TRBJ2-1	14	NA	TRBV6-6	TRBD1	CASSQGQGRDEQFF	TGTGCCAGCAGTCAAGGACAGGGTAGGGATGAGCAGTTCTTC
TRBJ2-7	15	NA	TRBV24-1	NA	CATSDTGSLSYEQYF	TGTGCCACCAGTGATACAGGGAGTTTGTCCTACGAGCAGTACTTC
TRBJ2-5	14	NA	TRBV24-1	TRBD2	CATSLAGIQETQYF	TGTGCCACATCACTAGCGGGAATCCAAGAGACCCAGTACTTC
TRBJ2-1	16	NA	TRBV24-1	TRBD2	CATSEPAGSPDNEQFF	TGTGCCACCAGTGAACCAGCGGGATCCCCCGACAATGAGCAGTTCTTC
TRBJ1-1	11	once	TRBV6-5	NA	CASSYTQKAFF	TGTGCCAGCAGTTATACACAGAAAGCTTTCTTT
TRBJ1-3	14	few	TRBV30	NA	CAWSVQGSANTIYF	TGTGCCTGGAGTGTTCAGGGTTCTGCAAACACCATATATTTT
TRBJ2-2	14	NA	TRBV2	TRBD1	CASSITGGPGELFF	TGTGCCAGCAGCATTACAGGGGGCCCCGGGGAGCTGTTTTTT
TRBJ1-4	16	once	TRBV7-2	NA	CASSPVGWGANEKLFF	TGTGCCAGCAGCCCAGTGGGATGGGGAGCTAATGAAAAACTGTTTTTT
TRBJ2-7	14	NA	TRBV18	NA	CASSPLSTPGEQYF	TGTGCCAGCTCACCACTCTCTACTCCCGGCGAGCAGTACTTC
TRBJ2-2	15	NA	TRBV7-2	NA	CASSQSGTNTGELFF	TGTGCCAGCAGCCAAAGCGGAACGAACACCGGGGAGCTGTTTTTT